The 14 T cell receptor beta chains given below trace back to one sample, sequenced in a study of read filtering for tumor transcriptome and immune sequencing. The library was built from about 370 ng RNA with molecular barcoded adaptors for alpha/delta and beta/gamma chains. From the reads, TCRdb called clonotypes with MiXCR, one entry per CDR3 protein. The repertoire has 100,000 to 150,000 distinct CDR3 sequences, around 13% of them found once; the top ten carry roughly 11%. The material sequenced was a population of CD138-negative cells sorted from bone marrow. Receptors originate from a donor aged 40 or older with multiple myeloma.

As regards this clonotype: Given a much more abundant clone one base away, this may be a read error. Because it lacks the conserved phenylalanine or tryptophan at the end, this CDR3 is likely a read error. The rearrangement uses TRBV12-3 or TRBV12-4 and TRBJ2-2, with no clear D. The ends were cut back, 3 bases at V and 1 base at J, with 6 bases in the middle. CDR3 length: 14 residues. CDR3 amino acids: CASSFDQNTGELFL. The DNA of the CDR3 is TGTGCCAGCAGTTTCGACCAGAACACCGGGGAGCTGTTTCTT.

At least ten counts were recorded for this clonotype. The genes are TRBV29-1 and TRBJ1-2; D is uncertain. Germline V gene sequence: CDR1 SQVTM, CDR2 ANQGSEA. CDR3 length: 14 residues. Trimming left V 1 base short and J 4 bases short, with 13 bases between. CDR3 sequence: CSVEGEQGPYGYTF. In DNA form, the CDR3 reads TGCAGCGTTGAAGGGGAGCAAGGCCCCTATGGCTACACCTTC.

This clonotype was recorded many times. The chain recombines TRBV24-1 with TRBJ2-1; D might be TRBD2 (6 bases). Germline V CDR1 and CDR2: KGHDR, SFDVKD. The CDR3 totals 15 residues. Trimming took off 2 bases at V and 12 bases at J, with 19 bases between the two ends. The CDR3 sequence is CATSDSGPREPLQFF. The DNA of the CDR3 is TGTGCCACCAGTGATTCGGGACCTCGGGAGCCCCTGCAGTTCTTC.

At least ten counts were recorded for this clonotype. This chain links TRBV7-9 with TRBJ2-5; D is perhaps TRBD1 (6 bases). Germline V CDR1 and CDR2: SEHNR, FQNEAQ (reference sequence). The V gene lost 1 base and the J gene lost 1 base, with 7 bases spanning the gap. This CDR3 is 14 amino acids long. The chain's CDR3 is CASSLGGGQETQYF. Here the CDR3 DNA reads TGTGCCAGCAGCTTAGGAGGGGGCCAAGAGACCCAGTACTTC.

This clonotype was counted many times. CDR3: CASSVTGPYGYTF. CDR3 nucleotides: TGTGCCAGCAGTGTTACAGGGCCCTATGGCTACACCTTC. V usage is TRBV2 and J usage is TRBJ1-2; perhaps TRBD1 as D (6 bases). Trimming took off 4 bases at V and 4 bases at J, with 10 bases between the two ends. Per the germline V gene, CDR1 is SNHLY and CDR2 is FYNNEI. This CDR3 spans 13 amino acids.

As regards this clonotype: A much larger clone sits a single nucleotide away, making a read error possible. The CDR3 DNA reads TGTGCCAGCAGCTTCGACTCCTCTCCGGATACGCAGTATTTT. Translated, it gives CASSFDSSPDTQYF. This sequence joins TRBV27 and TRBJ2-3; D remains ambiguous. CDR1 MNHEY and CDR2 SMNVEV come from the germline V gene (reference sequence). The CDR3 consists of 14 residues. The V end lost 6 bases, the J end lost 6 bases, and 16 bases lay between the germline ends.

This clonotype was counted only a few times. The V gene is TRBV11-2, the J gene TRBJ1-6; 9 nucleotides align to TRBD1. This CDR3 region has 17 residues. V was pared by 5 bases and J by 4 bases, with 9 bases of the junction left unmatched. Germline V lookup: CDR1 SGHAT, CDR2 FQNNGV. The CDR3 DNA follows: TGTGCCAGCAGCGCAAGCCCCGGGACAGGGTATAATTCACCCCTCCACTTT. Residues: CASSASPGTGYNSPLHF.

This clonotype was detected only a few times. V gene TRBV5-1 combines with J gene TRBJ2-2, with a weak D call TRBD1 (6 bases). The V gene lost 4 bases and the J gene lost 7 bases, with 14 bases spanning the gap. CDR3 length equals 14 residues. Germline CDR1 and CDR2: SGHRS and YFSETQ. The CDR3 DNA is TGCGCCAGCAGCCTGTCTCAGGGGCTCGGGGAGCTGTTTTTT. Translated, it gives CASSLSQGLGELFF.

This clonotype was observed a few times. The chain carries TRBV3-1 and TRBJ2-1; no definite D call. V lost 3 bases and J 1 base, leaving 7 bases between the germline ends. Germline CDR1 and CDR2: LGHDT and YNNKEL (reference sequence). The CDR3 is 14 residues long. CDR3 protein: CASSHLFSYNEQFF. CDR3 in DNA: TGTGCCAGCAGCCATCTATTTTCCTACAATGAGCAGTTCTTC.

This clonotype was recorded many times. The CDR3 loop is CASKKGDSYNEQFF. CDR3 nucleotide sequence: TGTGCCAGCAAAAAGGGGGACTCCTACAATGAGCAGTTCTTC. The chain combines TRBV6-4 with TRBJ2-1; D may be TRBD1 (6 bases). Germline V lookup: CDR1 MRHNA, CDR2 SNTAGT. Between the trimmed V and J ends, which lost 7 bases and 0 bases, there was a span of 10 bases. This CDR3 has 14 amino acids.

The chain couples TRBV12-5 to TRBJ1-5; D remains unclear. This CDR3 has 18 residues. Between the trimmed V and J ends, which lost 0 bases and 10 bases, there was a span of 25 bases. Germline loops: CDR1 LGHNT, CDR2 FRNRAP. CDR3 bases: TGTGCTAGTGGTTTGGTACGAGGTGAGGCAAGAGATTTCTATCCCCAGCATTTT. It translates to CASGLVRGEARDFYPQHF.

This clonotype was seen many times. This sequence joins TRBV7-2 and TRBJ2-5; the D gene is possibly TRBD1 (6 bases). Germline assignment: CDR1 SGHTA and CDR2 FQGNSA. V was pared by 4 bases and J by 1 base, with 16 bases between. The CDR3 totals 16 residues. The CDR3 reads CASSSPQGGGQETQYF. Here the CDR3 DNA reads TGTGCCAGCAGCTCACCACAGGGCGGAGGCCAAGAGACCCAGTACTTC.

This clonotype was detected a few times. The V gene is TRBV12-5, the J gene TRBJ2-1; 10 positions match TRBD1. CDR1 and CDR2 (germline): LGHNT, FRNRAP. Trimming took 1 base from V and 5 from J; bases not matched to a gene: 14. The CDR3 has 19 amino acids. The CDR3 DNA sequence: TGTGCTAGTGGTTTGGCCCCTAGCCGGGACAGGGGACCTCACAATGAGCAGTTCTTC. This translates into CASGLAPSRDRGPHNEQFF.

In this sample, this clonotype turned up many times. This chain links TRBV7-9 with TRBJ1-1; the D gene is possibly TRBD1 (5 bases). With 0 bases removed from V and 8 bases from J, the gap between germline ends came to 16 bases. Germline V gives CDR1 SEHNR, CDR2 FQNEAQ (reference sequence). The CDR3 totals 15 residues. The CDR3 bases are TGTGCCAGCAGCTTAGCGTCCGGGGGACCCATGGAAGCTTTCTTT. This sequence encodes CASSLASGGPMEAFF.